One and the same sample provided the 9 T cell receptor beta chains below, sequenced in a study of cytomegalovirus exposure and HLA in healthy donors (dated by TCRdb to the late 2010s). Preparation of the library involved the immunoSEQ multiplex PCR assay. A mixture of 60 forward primers for TCR Vbeta segments and 13 reverse primers for TCR Jbeta segments was used in the multiplex PCR. In its TCRdb copy, this immuneACCESS table keeps in-frame sequences only and misses some clones. Where compared with another copy, unresolved V genes explain less than half of these, and the others have no known cause. The sample includes 150,000 or so clones, with around 73% observed a single time. The top ten clonotypes cover 1.5% to 2% of the sample. The specimen was PBMCs. These receptors came from a woman under 30 in good health and CMV-seronegative.

The J gene is TRBJ2-5, the V gene TRBV6-5; 8 nucleotides agree with TRBD1. CDR1 is MNHEY, CDR2 SVGAGI, per germline. J lost 4 bases, V lost 2 bases, and 3 bases had no gene match. CDR3 length: 14 residues. This CDR3 reads CASSYGRGRETQYF. The CDR3 DNA is TGTGCCAGCAGTTACGGCAGGGGGCGAGAGACCCAGTACTTC.

This chain joins TRBV9 and TRBJ2-5, with D hard to call. Trimming pared 3 bases from V and 5 bases from J, leaving 11 bases between. Looked up from germline, CDR1 is SGDLS and CDR2 is YYNGEE. The CDR3 is 13 residues long. The CDR3 is CASSGDMQETQYF. Here the CDR3 DNA reads TGTGCCAGCAGCGGAGACATGCAGGAGACCCAGTACTTC.

This clone has more than one count but fewer than ten. V usage is TRBV7-8 and J usage is TRBJ2-1; TRBD2 matches at 9 bases. V lost 4 bases, J lost 7 bases, and 11 bases stayed unmatched. CDR1 SGHVS and CDR2 FQNEAQ come from the germline V gene. The CDR3 is 16 residues long. CDR3 DNA: TGTGCCAGCAGCTCCCTCATGGCTAGCGGGATAAATGAGCAGTTCTTC. It is translated as CASSSLMASGINEQFF.

The chain recombines TRBV6-1 with TRBJ2-3, with D perhaps matching TRBD2 (6 bases). The CDR3 contains 16 residues. The germline V gene encodes CDR1 MNHNS and CDR2 SASEGT. Trimming removed 3 bases from V and 2 bases from J, with 15 bases in between. This CDR3 is CASSDLLGLSTDTQYF. As DNA, the CDR3 is TGTGCCAGCAGTGACTTATTGGGACTTTCCACAGATACGCAGTATTTT.

The chain employs TRBV6-6 and TRBJ1-4, with D unresolved. This CDR3 region has 14 residues. V shed 7 bases and J shed 7 bases, with 16 bases lying between them. Per the germline V gene, CDR1 is MNHNY and CDR2 is SVGAGI (reference sequence). CDR3 DNA sequence: TGTGCCAGCACCATGAGTTCTGCGGGTGAAAAACTGTTTTTT. Translating it yields CASTMSSAGEKLFF.

V usage is TRBV11-3 and J usage is TRBJ2-1, with 10 bases lining up with TRBD2. Trimming cost V 10 bases and J 5 bases; bases outside gene matches: 8. The CDR3 spans 14 residues. Germline CDR1 is SGHNT and CDR2 is YENEEA. As DNA, the CDR3 is TGTGCCATCTCTTATAGCGGGGGGAACAATGAGCAGTTCTTC. Protein product: CAISYSGGNNEQFF.

The V and J genes are TRBV18 and TRBJ2-7, with D possibly TRBD1 on 5 matching bases. Germline V gene data show CDR1 as KGHSH and CDR2 as LQKENI. There are 14 residues in the CDR3. Deletions cut 5 bases from V and 0 bases from J, with 11 bases between. CDR3 loop: CASSTQELSYEQYF. The CDR3 nucleotides read TGTGCCAGCTCAACACAGGAGCTCTCCTACGAGCAGTACTTC.

The rearrangement links TRBV5-1 to TRBJ1-1; TRBD1 matches at 7 bases. CDR1 SGHRS and CDR2 YFSETQ come from the germline V gene. Germline trimming cut 4 bases from V and 5 bases from J; bases unmatched to any gene: 8. This CDR3 is built from 14 residues. CDR3 loop: CASSLGQSRTEAFF. In DNA, the CDR3 is TGCGCCAGCAGCCTGGGACAGTCGCGGACTGAAGCTTTCTTT.

The count of this clone is one. This sequence joins TRBV7-8 and TRBJ1-2; TRBD1 is a possible D gene (5 bases). Trimming shortened V by 5 bases and J by 6 bases, and 19 bases separated the two germline ends. CDR1 is SGHVS, CDR2 FQNEAQ, per germline. The CDR3 loop spans 15 amino acids. The CDR3 nucleotides are TGTGCCAGCAGCCAGGGCAGTCCAGGGAAGGATGGCTACACCTTC. Its translation is CASSQGSPGKDGYTF.